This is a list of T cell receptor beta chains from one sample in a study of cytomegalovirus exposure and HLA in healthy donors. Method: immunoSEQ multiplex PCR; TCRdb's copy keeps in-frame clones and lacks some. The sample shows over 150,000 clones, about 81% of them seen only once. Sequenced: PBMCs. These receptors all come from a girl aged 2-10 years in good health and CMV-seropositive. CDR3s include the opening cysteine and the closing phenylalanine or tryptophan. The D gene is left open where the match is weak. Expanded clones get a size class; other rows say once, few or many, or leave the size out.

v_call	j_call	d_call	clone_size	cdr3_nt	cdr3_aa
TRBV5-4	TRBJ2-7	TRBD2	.	TGTGCCAGCAGTCTAGCGGGAGGTCCCTACGAGCAGTACTTC	CASSLAGGPYEQYF
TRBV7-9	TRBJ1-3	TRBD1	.	TGTGCCAGCAGCTTAGCGCAGACAGGGTTCGGAAACACCATATATTTT	CASSLAQTGFGNTIYF
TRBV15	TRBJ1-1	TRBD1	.	TGTGCCACCGCCCCGTACAGGGGGCCCCGCGCTGAAGCTTTCTTT	CATAPYRGPRAEAFF
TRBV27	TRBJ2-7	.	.	TGTGCCAGCAGTTTCTCGACAGGCTACGAGCAGTACTTC	CASSFSTGYEQYF
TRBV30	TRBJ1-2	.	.	TGTGCCTGGAGTCGAGAGGGCCCTGGCTACACCTTC	CAWSREGPGYTF
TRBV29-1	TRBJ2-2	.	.	TGCAGCGTTAGTGACAGGCCGAACACCGGGGAGCTGTTTTTT	CSVSDRPNTGELFF
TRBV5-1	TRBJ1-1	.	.	TGCGCCAGCAGCTTGGTCCACGGCACTGAAGCTTTCTTT	CASSLVHGTEAFF
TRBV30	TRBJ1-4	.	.	TGTGCCTGGAGTGTTCCCGGGAATGAAAAACTGTTTTTT	CAWSVPGNEKLFF
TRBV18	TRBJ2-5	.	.	TGTGCCAGCTCACCATCTCAAGAGACCCAGTACTTC	CASSPSQETQYF
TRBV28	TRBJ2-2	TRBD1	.	TGTGCCAGCAGCCAGTTAGGGTGGCGCAGGGGGCATTTGTTGCTGTTTTTT	CASSQLGWRRGHLLLFF
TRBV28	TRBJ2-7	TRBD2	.	TGTGCCAGCAGTTTAAGAGGACTAGCGGGACCTACCTACGAGCAGTACTTC	CASSLRGLAGPTYEQYF
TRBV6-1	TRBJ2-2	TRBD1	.	TGTGCCAGCAGTGACGCCGGGACAGGGTCCGGGGAGCTGTTTTTT	CASSDAGTGSGELFF
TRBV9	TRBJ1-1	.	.	TGTGCCAGCAGCGAGTCAGGGAAAAACACTGAAGCTTTCTTT	CASSESGKNTEAFF
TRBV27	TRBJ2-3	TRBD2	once	TGTGCCAGCGTGCGGGAGCGGAAAACAGATACGCAGTATTTT	CASVRERKTDTQYF
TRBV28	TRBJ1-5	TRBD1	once	TGTGCCAGCAGTACGCGGACAGGGTCGTGGCAGCCCCAGCATTTT	CASSTRTGSWQPQHF
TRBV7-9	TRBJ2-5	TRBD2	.	TGTGCCAGCAGCTTAGCCGGAGCGGGAGATGAGACCCAGTACTTC	CASSLAGAGDETQYF
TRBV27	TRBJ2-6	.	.	TGTGCCAGCAGTTTCTCCGGGGCCAACGTCCTGACTTTC	CASSFSGANVLTF
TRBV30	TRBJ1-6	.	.	TGTGCCTGGAGTGTAGAAACGGGTAATTCACCCCTCCACTTT	CAWSVETGNSPLHF
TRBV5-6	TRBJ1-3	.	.	TGTGCCAGCAGTAGCTTGAAGGCTACCTCTGGAAACACCATATATTTT	CASSSLKATSGNTIYF
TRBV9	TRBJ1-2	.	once	TGTGCCAGCAGCGAGGGATCCGGGAGCCCCTATGGCTACACCTTC	CASSEGSGSPYGYTF
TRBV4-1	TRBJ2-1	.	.	TGCGCCAGCAGCCAACGAAGCGATAGTGAGCAGTTCTTC	CASSQRSDSEQFF
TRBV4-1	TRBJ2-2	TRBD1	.	TGCGCCAGCAGGTCATTCCGGGACAGCAACACCGGGGAGCTGTTTTTT	CASRSFRDSNTGELFF
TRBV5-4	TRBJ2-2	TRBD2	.	TGTGCCAGCAGCTTTAGTTCCGGGACTAGTCGTACCGGGGAGCTGTTTTTT	CASSFSSGTSRTGELFF
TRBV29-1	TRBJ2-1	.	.	TGCAGCGTTGCTCTTTTGGAGGGGCACAATGAGCAGTTCTTC	CSVALLEGHNEQFF
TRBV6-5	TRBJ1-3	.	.	TGTGCCAGCAGTTCGGGGAGAACTGGAAACACCATATATTTT	CASSSGRTGNTIYF
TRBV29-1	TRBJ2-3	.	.	TGCAGCGCCCCCGGGATGGATACGCAGTATTTT	CSAPGMDTQYF
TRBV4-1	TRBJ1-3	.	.	TGCGCCAGCAGCCAAGTGGGGAGGTGGGGAGGGAGTACCGGAAACACCATATATTTT	CASSQVGRWGGSTGNTIYF
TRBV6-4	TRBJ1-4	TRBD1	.	TGTGCCAGCAGTCCTTCCGGGACAGGGAATGAAAAACTGTTTTTT	CASSPSGTGNEKLFF
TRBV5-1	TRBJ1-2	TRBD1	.	TGCGCCAGCAGCTTTGGACAGGATAGCGGCTACACCTTC	CASSFGQDSGYTF
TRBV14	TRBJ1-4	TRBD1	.	TGTGCCAGCACCCCAGGGGGGCGAGCTGAAAAACTGTTTTTT	CASTPGGRAEKLFF
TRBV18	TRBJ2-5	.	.	TGTGCCAGCTCACCTTCGCCAGAAGAGACCCAGTACTTC	CASSPSPEETQYF
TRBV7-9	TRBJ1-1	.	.	TGTGCCAGCAGCTCTCGGGGGGTGAACACTGAAGCTTTCTTT	CASSSRGVNTEAFF